This T cell receptor beta chain came from a study of cytomegalovirus exposure and HLA in healthy donors. General observations from the study: Other equally common chains were less clonally expanded than HLA-associated TCR beta chains, a later analysis showed. The study listed about 150 cytomegalovirus-associated TCR beta chains.

Germline loops: CDR1 MNHEY, CDR2 SMNVEV (reference sequence). The CDR3 consists of 14 residues. V lost 0 bases and J lost 6, with 10 bases in between. Worth noting for this clone: What it binds is unknown.

PCR involved 60 Vbeta and 13 Jbeta primers. Here immunoSEQ multiplex PCR was the method, and the copy in TCRdb shows in-frame clones only, minus some. The sample has roughly 190,000 clones; the top ten hold 6.5%. The V and J genes are TRBV27 and TRBJ2-3; tentative D call: TRBD1 (5 bases). This receptor was obtained from a man younger than 40 in good health and CMV-seronegative. Sequenced: PBMCs. The CDR3 loop reads CASSLSGAGDTQYF. Written as DNA, the CDR3 is TGTGCCAGCAGTTTATCAGGGGCCGGGGATACGCAGTATTTT.